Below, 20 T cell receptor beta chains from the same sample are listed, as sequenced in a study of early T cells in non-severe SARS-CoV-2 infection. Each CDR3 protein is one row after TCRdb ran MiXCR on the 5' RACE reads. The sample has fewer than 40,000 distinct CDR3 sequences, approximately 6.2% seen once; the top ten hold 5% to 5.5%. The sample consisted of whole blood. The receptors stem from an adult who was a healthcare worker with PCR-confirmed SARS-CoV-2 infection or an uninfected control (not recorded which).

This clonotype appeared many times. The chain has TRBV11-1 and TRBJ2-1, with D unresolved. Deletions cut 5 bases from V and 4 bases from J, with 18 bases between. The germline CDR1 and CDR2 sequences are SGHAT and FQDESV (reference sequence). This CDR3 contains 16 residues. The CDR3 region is CASSPKSGGLYNEQFF. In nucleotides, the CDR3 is TGTGCCAGCAGCCCGAAGTCGGGCGGCCTGTACAATGAGCAGTTCTTC.

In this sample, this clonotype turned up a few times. CDR3 DNA sequence: TGCAGTGCTAGAGATTTAGGGGAGCAGTTCTTC. Its translation: CSARDLGEQFF. This chain connects TRBV20-1 to TRBJ2-1; D remains unclear. The CDR3 is 11 residues long. CDR1 and CDR2 from the germline V gene are DFQATT and SNEGSKA (reference sequence). V was pared by 0 bases and J by 10 bases, with 7 bases between.

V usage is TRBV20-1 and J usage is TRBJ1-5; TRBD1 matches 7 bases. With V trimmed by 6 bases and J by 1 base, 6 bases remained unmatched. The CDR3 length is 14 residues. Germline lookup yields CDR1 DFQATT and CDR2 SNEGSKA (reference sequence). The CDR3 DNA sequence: TGCAGTGCCAGACAGGGATGGAGCAATCAGCCCCAGCATTTT. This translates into CSARQGWSNQPQHF.

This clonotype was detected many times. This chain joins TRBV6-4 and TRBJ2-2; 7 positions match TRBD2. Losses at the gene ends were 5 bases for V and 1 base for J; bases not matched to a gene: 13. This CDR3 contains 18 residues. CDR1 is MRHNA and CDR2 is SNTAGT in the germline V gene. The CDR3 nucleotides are TGTGCCAGCAGTCCCCGGCCTCCTAGCGGATGGAACACCGGGGAGCTGTTTTTT. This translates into CASSPRPPSGWNTGELFF.

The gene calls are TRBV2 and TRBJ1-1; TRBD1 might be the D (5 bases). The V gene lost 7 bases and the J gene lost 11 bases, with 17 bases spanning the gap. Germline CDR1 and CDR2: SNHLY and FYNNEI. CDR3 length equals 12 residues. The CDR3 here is CASIRDVHRAFF. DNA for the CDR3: TGTGCCAGCATAAGGGACGTTCATAGGGCTTTCTTT.

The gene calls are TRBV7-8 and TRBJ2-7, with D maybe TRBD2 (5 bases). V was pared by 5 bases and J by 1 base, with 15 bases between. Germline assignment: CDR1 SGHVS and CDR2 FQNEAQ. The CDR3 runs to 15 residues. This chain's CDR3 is CASSPPRTSSYEQYF. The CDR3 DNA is TGTGCCAGCAGCCCCCCACGGACTTCGTCCTACGAGCAGTACTTC.

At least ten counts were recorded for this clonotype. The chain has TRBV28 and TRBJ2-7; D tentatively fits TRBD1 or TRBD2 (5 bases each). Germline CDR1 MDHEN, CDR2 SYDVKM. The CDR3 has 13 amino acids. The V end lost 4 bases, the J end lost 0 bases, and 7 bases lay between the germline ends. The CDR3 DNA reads TGTGCCAGCAGTTGGGGGAGCTCCTACGAGCAGTACTTC. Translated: CASSWGSSYEQYF.

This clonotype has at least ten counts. The CDR3 protein is CASSGGALLRNEQFF. The CDR3 coding sequence is TGTGCCAGCAGTGGCGGGGCCCTGCTTAGGAATGAGCAGTTCTTC. The gene calls are TRBV28 and TRBJ2-1; possibly TRBD2 for D (6 bases). Trimming removed 5 bases from V and 7 bases from J, with 18 bases in between. CDR1 is MDHEN and CDR2 is SYDVKM in the germline V gene. The CDR3 loop spans 15 amino acids.

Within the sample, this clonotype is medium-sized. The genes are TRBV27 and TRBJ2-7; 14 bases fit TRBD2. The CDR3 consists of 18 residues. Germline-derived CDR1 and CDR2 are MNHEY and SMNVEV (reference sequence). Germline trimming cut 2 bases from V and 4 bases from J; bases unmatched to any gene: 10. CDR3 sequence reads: CASSLKAGLAGVGYEQYV. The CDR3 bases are TGTGCCAGCAGTTTAAAAGCGGGACTAGCGGGAGTCGGTTACGAGCAGTACGTC.

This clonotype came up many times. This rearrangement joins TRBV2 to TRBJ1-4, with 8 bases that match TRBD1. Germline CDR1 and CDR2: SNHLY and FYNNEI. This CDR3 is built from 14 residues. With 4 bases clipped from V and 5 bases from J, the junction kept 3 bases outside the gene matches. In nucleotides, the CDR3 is TGTGCCAGCAGTGGGGACAGGTTGAATGAAAAACTGTTTTTT. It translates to CASSGDRLNEKLFF.

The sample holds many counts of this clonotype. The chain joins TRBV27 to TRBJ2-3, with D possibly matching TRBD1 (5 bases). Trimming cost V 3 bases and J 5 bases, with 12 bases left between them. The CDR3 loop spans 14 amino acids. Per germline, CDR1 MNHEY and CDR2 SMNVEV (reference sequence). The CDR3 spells CASSFAGLGDTQYF. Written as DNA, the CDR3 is TGTGCCAGCAGTTTCGCAGGGCTGGGAGATACGCAGTATTTT.

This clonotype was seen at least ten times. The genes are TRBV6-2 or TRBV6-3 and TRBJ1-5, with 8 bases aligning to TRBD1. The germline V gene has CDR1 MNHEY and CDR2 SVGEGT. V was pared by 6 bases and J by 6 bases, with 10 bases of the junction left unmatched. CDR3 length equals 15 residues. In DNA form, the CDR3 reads TGTGCCAGCAGGACGACAGGGGAAGGTTCTCAGCCCCAGCATTTT. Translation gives CASRTTGEGSQPQHF.

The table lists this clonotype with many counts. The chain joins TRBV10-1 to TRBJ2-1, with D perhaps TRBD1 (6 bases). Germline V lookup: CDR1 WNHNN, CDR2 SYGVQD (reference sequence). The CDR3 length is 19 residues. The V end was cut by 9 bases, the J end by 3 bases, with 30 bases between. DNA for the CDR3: TGCGCCAGGATACCGGGACAACGTTTTCCGGGACCCAACTACAATGAGCAGTTCTTC. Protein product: CARIPGQRFPGPNYNEQFF.

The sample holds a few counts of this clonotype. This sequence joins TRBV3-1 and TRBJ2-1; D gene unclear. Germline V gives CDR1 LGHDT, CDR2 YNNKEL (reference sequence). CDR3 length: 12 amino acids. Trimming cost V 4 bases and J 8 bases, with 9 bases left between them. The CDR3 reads CASSPPSYEQFF. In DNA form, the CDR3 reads TGTGCCAGCAGCCCCCCCAGCTATGAGCAGTTCTTC.

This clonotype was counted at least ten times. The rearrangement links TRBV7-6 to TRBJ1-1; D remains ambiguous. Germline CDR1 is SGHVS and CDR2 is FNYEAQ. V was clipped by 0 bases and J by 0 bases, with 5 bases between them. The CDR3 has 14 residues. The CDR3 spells CASSLALMNTEAFF. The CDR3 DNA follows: TGTGCCAGCAGCTTAGCGCTGATGAACACTGAAGCTTTCTTT.

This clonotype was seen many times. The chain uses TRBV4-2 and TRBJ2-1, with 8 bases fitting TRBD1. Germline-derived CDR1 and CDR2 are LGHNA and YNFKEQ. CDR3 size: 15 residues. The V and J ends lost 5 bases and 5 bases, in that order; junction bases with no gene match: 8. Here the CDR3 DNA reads TGTGCCAGCAGCTCTCGGACAGGGTTCGACAATGAGCAGTTCTTC. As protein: CASSSRTGFDNEQFF.

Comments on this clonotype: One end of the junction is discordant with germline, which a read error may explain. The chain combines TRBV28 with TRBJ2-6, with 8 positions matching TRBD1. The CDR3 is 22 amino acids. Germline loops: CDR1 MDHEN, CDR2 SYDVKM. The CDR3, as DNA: TGTGCCAGCAGTACGATCATACCTCTACCGGGACAGGAGAGCTCTGGGGCCAACGCCCTGACTTTC. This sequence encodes CASSTIIPLPGQESSGANALTF.

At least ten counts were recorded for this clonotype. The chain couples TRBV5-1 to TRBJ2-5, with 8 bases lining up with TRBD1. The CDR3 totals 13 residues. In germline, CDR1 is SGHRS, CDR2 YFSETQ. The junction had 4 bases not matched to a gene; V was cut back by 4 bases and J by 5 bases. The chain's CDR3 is CASSPQGAETQYF. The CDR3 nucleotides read TGCGCCAGCAGCCCGCAGGGGGCCGAGACCCAGTACTTC. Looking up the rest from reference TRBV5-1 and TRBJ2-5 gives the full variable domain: KAGVTQTPRYLIKTRGQQVTLSCSPISGHRSVSWYQQTPGQGLQFLFEYFSETQRNKGNFPGRFSGRQFSNSRSEMNVSTLELGDSALYLCASSPQGAETQYFGPGTRLLVL.

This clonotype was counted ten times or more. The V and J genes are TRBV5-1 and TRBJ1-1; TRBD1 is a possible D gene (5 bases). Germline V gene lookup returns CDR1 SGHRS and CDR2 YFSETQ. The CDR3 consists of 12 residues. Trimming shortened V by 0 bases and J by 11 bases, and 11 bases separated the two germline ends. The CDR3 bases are TGCGCCAGCAGCTTGGAATCAGGGAACGCTTTCTTT. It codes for CASSLESGNAFF.

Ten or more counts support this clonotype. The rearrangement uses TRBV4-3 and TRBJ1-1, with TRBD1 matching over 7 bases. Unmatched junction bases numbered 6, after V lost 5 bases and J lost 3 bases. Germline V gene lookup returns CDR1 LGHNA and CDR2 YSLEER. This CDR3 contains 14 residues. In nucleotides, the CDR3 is TGCGCCAGCAGCGCGTACAGGGGCGACACTGAAGCTTTCTTT. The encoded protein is CASSAYRGDTEAFF.